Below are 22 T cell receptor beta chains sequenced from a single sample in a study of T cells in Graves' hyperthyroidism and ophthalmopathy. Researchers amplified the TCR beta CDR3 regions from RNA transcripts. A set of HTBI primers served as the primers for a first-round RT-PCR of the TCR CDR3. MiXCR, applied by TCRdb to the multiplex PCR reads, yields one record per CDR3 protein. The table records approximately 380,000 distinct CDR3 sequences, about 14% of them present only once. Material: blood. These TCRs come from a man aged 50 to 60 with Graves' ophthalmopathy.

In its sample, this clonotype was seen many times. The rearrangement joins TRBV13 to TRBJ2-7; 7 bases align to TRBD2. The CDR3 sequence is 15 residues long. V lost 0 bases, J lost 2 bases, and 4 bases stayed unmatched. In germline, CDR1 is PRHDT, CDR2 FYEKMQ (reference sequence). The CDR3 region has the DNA TGTGCCAGCAGCTTAGGAGCGGGGATCGCCTACGAGCAGTACTTC. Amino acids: CASSLGAGIAYEQYF.

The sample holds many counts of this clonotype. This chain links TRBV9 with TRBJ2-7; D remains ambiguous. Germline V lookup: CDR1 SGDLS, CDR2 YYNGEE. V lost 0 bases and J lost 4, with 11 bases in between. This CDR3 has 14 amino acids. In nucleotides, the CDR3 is TGTGCCAGCAGCGTAGGCTCTGAAGCTTACGAGCAGTACTTC. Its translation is CASSVGSEAYEQYF.

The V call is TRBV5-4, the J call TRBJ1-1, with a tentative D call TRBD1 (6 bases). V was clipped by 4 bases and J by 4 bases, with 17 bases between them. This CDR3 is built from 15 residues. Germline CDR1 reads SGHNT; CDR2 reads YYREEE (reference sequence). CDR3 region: CASSPPTGLSTEAFF. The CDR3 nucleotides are TGTGCCAGCAGCCCGCCCACAGGGTTGAGCACTGAAGCTTTCTTT.

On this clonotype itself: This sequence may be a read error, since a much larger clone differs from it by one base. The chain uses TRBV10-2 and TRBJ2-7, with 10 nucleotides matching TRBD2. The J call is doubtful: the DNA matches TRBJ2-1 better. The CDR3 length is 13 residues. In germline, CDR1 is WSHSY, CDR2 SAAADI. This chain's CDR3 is CASAAGGGYEQFF. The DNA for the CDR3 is TGCGCCAGCGCAGCGGGAGGGGGCTACGAGCAGTTCTTC.

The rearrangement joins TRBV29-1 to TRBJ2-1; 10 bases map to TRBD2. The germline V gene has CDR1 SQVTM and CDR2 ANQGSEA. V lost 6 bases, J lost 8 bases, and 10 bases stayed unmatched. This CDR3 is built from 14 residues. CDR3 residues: CSVLTSGIGDEQFF. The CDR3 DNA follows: TGCAGCGTCCTAACTAGCGGGATAGGCGATGAGCAGTTCTTC.

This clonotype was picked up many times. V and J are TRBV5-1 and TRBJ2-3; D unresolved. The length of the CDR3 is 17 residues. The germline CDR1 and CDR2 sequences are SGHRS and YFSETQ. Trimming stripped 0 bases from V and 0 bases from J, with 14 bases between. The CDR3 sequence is CASSLGASTPSTDTQYF. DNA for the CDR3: TGCGCCAGCAGCTTGGGGGCATCGACACCCAGCACAGATACGCAGTATTTT.

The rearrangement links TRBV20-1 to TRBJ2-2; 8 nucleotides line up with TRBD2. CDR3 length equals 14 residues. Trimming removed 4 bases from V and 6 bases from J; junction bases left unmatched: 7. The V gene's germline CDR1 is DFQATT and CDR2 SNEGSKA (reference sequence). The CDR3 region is CSATGTSIPGELFF. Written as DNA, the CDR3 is TGCAGTGCTACCGGGACTAGTATACCCGGGGAGCTGTTTTTT.

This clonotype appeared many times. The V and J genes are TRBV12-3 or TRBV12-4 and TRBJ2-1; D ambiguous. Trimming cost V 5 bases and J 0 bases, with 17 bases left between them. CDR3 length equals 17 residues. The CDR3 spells CASSQFGPSSSYNEQFF. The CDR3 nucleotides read TGTGCCAGCAGTCAATTTGGACCGTCGAGCTCCTACAATGAGCAGTTCTTC.

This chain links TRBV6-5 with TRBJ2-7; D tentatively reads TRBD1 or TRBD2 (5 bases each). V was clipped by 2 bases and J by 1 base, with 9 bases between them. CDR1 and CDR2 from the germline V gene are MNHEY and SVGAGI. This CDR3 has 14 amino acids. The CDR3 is CASSYGGPSYEQYF. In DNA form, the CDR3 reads TGTGCCAGCAGTTACGGGGGACCTTCCTACGAGCAGTACTTC.

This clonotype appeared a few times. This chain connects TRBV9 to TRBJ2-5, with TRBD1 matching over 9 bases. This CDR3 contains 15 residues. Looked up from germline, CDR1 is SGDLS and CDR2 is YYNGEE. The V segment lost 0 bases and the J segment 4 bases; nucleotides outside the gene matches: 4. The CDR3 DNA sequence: TGTGCCAGCAGCGTAGCGCCGGGACAGGGAGAGACCCAGTACTTC. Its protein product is CASSVAPGQGETQYF.

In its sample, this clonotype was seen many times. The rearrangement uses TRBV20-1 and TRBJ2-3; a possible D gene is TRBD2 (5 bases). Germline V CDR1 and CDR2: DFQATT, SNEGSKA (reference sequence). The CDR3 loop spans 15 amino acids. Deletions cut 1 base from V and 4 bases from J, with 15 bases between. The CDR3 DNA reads TGCAGTGCTAGAGGTTCACCTAGCTCCCCAGATACGCAGTATTTT. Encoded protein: CSARGSPSSPDTQYF.

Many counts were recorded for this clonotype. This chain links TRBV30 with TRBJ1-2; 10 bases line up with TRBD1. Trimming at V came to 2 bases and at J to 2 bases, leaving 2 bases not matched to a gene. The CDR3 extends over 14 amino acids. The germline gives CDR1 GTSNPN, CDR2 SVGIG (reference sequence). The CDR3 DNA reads TGTGCCTGGAGTCCGGGACAGGGGAACTATGGCTACACCTTC. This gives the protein CAWSPGQGNYGYTF.

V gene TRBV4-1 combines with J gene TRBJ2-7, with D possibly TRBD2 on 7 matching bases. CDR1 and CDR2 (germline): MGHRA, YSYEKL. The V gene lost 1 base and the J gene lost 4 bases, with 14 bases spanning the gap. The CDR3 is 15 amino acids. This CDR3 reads CASSQGEGGTYEQYF. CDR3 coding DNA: TGCGCCAGCAGCCAAGGGGAGGGGGGGACTTACGAGCAGTACTTC.

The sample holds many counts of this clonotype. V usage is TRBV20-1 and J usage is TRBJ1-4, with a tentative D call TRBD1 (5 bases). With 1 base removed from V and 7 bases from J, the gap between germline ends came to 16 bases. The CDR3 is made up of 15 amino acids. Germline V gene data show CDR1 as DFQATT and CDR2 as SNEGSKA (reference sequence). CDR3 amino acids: CSARVSGLFCEKLFF. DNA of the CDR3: TGCAGTGCTAGAGTATCAGGGCTTTTTTGTGAAAAACTGTTTTTT.

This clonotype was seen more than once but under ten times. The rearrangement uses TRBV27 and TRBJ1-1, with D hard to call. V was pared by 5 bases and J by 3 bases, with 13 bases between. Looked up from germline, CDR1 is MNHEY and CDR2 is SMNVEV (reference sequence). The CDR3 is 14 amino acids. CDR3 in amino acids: CASSKVSPDTEAFF. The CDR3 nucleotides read TGTGCCAGCAGTAAAGTTTCTCCTGACACTGAAGCTTTCTTT.

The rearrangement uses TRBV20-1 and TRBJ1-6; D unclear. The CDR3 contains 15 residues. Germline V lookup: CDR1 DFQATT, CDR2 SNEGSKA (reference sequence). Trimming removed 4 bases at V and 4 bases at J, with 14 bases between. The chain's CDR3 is CSATPPGPYNSPLHF. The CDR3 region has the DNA TGCAGTGCTACCCCCCCCGGGCCTTATAATTCACCCCTCCACTTT.

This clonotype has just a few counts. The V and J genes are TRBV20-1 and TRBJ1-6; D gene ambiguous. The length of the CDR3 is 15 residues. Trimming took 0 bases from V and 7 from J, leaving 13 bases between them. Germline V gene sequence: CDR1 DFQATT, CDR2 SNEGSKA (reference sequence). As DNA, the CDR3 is TGCAGTGCTAGAGATCTTGAGGTGCTGAATTCACCCCTCCACTTT. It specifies CSARDLEVLNSPLHF.

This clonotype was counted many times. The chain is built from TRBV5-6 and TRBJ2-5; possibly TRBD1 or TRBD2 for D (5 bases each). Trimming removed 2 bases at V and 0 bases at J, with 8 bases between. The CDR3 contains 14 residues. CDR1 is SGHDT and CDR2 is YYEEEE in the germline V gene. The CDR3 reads CASSFEGNQETQYF. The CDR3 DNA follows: TGTGCCAGCAGCTTTGAGGGGAACCAAGAGACCCAGTACTTC.

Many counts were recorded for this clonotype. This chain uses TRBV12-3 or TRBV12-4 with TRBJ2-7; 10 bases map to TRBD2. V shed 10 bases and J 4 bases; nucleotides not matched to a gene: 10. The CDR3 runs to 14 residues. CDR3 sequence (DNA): TGTGCCACGATTTCGAGCGGGAGGGTGTACGAGCAGTACTTC. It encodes CATISSGRVYEQYF.

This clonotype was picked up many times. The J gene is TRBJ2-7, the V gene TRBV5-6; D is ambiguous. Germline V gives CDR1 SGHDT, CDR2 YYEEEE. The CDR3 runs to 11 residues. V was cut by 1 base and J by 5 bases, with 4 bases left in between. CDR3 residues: CASSLFNEQYF. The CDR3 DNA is TGTGCCAGCAGCTTGTTTAACGAGCAGTACTTC.

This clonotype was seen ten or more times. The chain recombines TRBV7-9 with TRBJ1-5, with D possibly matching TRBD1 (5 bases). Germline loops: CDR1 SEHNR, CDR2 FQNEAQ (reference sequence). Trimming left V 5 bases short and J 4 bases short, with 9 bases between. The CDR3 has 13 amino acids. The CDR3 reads CASSTGTNQPQHF. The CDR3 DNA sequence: TGTGCCAGCAGCACCGGGACTAATCAGCCCCAGCATTTT.

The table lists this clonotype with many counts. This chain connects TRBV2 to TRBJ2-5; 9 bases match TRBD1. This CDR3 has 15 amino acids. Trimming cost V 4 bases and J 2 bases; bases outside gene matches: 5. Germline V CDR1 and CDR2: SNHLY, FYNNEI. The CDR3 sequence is CASSGGQGIQETQYF. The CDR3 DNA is TGTGCCAGCAGTGGGGGACAGGGAATACAAGAGACCCAGTACTTC.